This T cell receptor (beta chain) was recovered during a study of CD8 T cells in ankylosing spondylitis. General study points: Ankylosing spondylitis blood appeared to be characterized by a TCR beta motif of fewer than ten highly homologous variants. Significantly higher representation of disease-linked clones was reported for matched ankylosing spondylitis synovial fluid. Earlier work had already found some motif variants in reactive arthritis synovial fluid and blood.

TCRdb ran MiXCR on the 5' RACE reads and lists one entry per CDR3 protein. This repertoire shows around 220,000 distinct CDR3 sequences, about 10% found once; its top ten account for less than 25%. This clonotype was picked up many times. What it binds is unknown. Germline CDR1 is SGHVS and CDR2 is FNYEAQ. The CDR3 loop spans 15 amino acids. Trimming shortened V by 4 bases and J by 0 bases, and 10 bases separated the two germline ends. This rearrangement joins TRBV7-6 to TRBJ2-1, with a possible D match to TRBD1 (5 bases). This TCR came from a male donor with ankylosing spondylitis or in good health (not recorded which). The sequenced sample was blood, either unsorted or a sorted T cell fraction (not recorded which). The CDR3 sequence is CASSSQEFSYNEQFF. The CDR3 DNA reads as TGTGCCAGCAGCTCACAGGAGTTCTCCTACAATGAGCAGTTCTTC.